The 3 T cell receptor beta chains presented below share a single source sample, sequenced in a study of low-dose radiotherapy and immunotherapy resistance in tumors. TRAV and TRBV primers primed cDNA for both TCRalpha and TCRbeta. TCR amplification involved 20 PCR cycles with a constant-region primer and V-primer adapter. TCRdb analysed the reads with MiXCR anew, one entry per CDR3 protein. The sample carries about 12,000 distinct CDR3 sequences, around 74% recorded once. Every receptor here comes from a human donor with advanced metastatic prostate, ovarian, gallbladder or colorectal cancer (not recorded which). This table probably holds off-target reads from a library built for another chain.

The rearrangement links TRBV29-1 to TRBJ2-1; D uncertain. Trimming left V 7 bases short and J 5 bases short, with 9 bases between. The germline V gene has CDR1 SQVTM and CDR2 ANQGSEA. There are 11 residues in the CDR3. CDR3 amino acids: CSGRRDNEQFF. The CDR3 nucleotides are TGCAGCGGGAGACGGGACAATGAGCAGTTCTTC.

The chain couples TRBV28 to TRBJ2-2; D may be TRBD2 (6 bases). This CDR3 comprises 13 residues. Trimming left V 4 bases short and J 4 bases short, with 7 bases between. Germline CDR1 and CDR2: MDHEN and SYDVKM. As DNA, the CDR3 is TGTGCCAGCAGTTCCGGGAGCACCGGGGAGCTGTTTTTT. The encoded protein is CASSSGSTGELFF.

The chain couples TRBV7-2 to TRBJ2-2, with a weak D call TRBD2 (6 bases). CDR1 is SGHTA and CDR2 is FQGNSA in the germline V gene. The CDR3 extends over 16 amino acids. V was trimmed by 6 bases and J by 6 bases, leaving 20 bases between them. CDR3 sequence (DNA): TGTGCCAGCAGTATGGAGGGGTCCATCCTTTCCGGGGAGCTGTTTTTT. It translates to CASSMEGSILSGELFF. Complete variable domain (other parts from reference TRBV7-2 and TRBJ2-2): GAGVSQSPSNKVTEKGKDVELRCDPISGHTALYWYRQSLGQGLEFLIYFQGNSAPDKSGLPSDRFSAERTGGSVSTLTIQRTQQEDSAVYLCASSMEGSILSGELFFGEGSRLTVL.